This note documents a single T cell receptor (beta chain) sequence. No antigen is known for it. The junction and the germline gene differ at one end; a read error may be behind it. This sample includes further DNA sequences coding for the same CDR3. This record comes from a study of cytomegalovirus exposure and HLA in healthy donors. Overall study results and limits: Most TCR sequences showed up rarely, but some public TCRs showed up in many donors.

PCR used 60 Vbeta primers and 13 Jbeta primers. TCRdb's table, derived via immunoSEQ multiplex PCR, lists solely in-frame clones and lacks some. The sample holds over 85,000 clones, less than 10% seen once. Germline V gives CDR1 SGHTA, CDR2 FQGTGA. The CDR3 extends over 15 amino acids. The receptor comes from a man aged 45-65 years in good health and CMV-seronegative. This rearrangement joins TRBV7-3 to TRBJ1-1; a possible D gene is TRBD1 (5 bases). Sequenced input: PBMCs. The DNA for the CDR3 is TGTGCCAGCAGCGATATGGCTACCCGGGGGACTGAAGCTTTCTTC. Translating it yields CASSDMATRGTEAFF.